This T cell receptor beta chain was profiled in a study of T cell responses to AZD1222 COVID-19 vaccine. As for the study in general: Recipients boosted at about 4 weeks or about 12 weeks are pooled. The study's findings and limits: Within unmutated variant regions lay the reported targets of nearly half of spike-specific TCRs. Seropositive status at baseline applied to only six AZD1222 recipients.

V was shortened by 2 bases and J by 0 bases, with 11 bases between the two germline ends. Germline CDR1 MNHEY, CDR2 SMNVEV (reference sequence). This CDR3 is built from 17 residues. On this clone itself: Its matching antigen is unknown.

TCRdb's copy holds only in-frame clones and misses some; the assay was immunoSEQ multiplex PCR. Of tens of thousands of clones listed, around 84% are singletons. The sequenced sample was peripheral blood, obtained on day 0 of AZD1222 vaccination. The clonotype comes from an adult in good health. The chain links TRBV27 to TRBJ2-6, with D hard to call. The CDR3 loop reads CASSLGNTISGANVLTF. The DNA of the CDR3 is TGTGCCAGCAGTTTAGGGAACACGATCTCTGGGGCCAACGTCCTGACTTTC.